This T cell receptor (beta chain) derives from a study of blood T cell repertoires in COVID-19. Study details: Collection of acute and convalescent COVID-19 samples took place in the United States, Italy and Spain.

This CDR3 comprises 12 residues. Trimming pared 4 bases from V and 7 bases from J, leaving 10 bases between. CDR1 is MNHEY, CDR2 SVGAGI, per germline. Data came from immunoSEQ multiplex PCR; TCRdb stores just in-frame clones and leaves some out. The repertoire holds 150,000 to 200,000 clones, with around 80% as singletons. While infection was still active, Seattle patients were enrolled and then followed longitudinally. The chain links TRBV6-5 to TRBJ1-1; no reliable D call. The receptor comes from a woman aged 80 or over with COVID-19, enrolled during active disease. Sequencing input: peripheral blood. CDR3 nucleotides: TGTGCCAGCAGTTCGGGAGGCCGTGAAGCTTTCTTT. It yields the protein CASSSGGREAFF.